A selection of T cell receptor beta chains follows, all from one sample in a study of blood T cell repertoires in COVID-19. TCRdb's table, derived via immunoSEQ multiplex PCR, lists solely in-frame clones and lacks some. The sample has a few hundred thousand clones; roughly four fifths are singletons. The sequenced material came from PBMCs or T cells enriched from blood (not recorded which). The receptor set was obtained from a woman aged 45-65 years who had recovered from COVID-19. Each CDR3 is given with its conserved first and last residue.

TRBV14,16,CASSQGAGGPGNEQFF
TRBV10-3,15,CATKSSGTGAGEQYF
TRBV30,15,CAWKKTGRWDYGYTF
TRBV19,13,CASSMAVNYGYTF
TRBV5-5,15,CASQPGTGGYTEAFF
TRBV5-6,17,CASSSLGRQGSDQPQHF
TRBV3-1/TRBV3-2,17,CASSLGLAGGGGTEQFF
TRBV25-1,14,CASSAGSGANVLTF
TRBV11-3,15,CASSLVFGENYEQYF
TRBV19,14,CASSMIPSGYGYTF
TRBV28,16,CASSASPRGLLYGYTF
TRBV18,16,CASSVGSGGSTDTQYF
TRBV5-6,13,CASSLDLQETQYF
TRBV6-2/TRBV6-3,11,CASTPGGRQYF
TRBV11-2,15,CASSSTRTGNYEQYF
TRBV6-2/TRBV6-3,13,CASSYTTGYEQYF
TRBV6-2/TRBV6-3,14,CASSNPARHYEQYF
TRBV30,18,CAWSVLGGFLSSGNTIYF
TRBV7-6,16,CASSLRLAGSDDTQYF
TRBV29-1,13,CSVKQGAGEKLFF
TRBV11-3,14,CASTSGTANTEAFF
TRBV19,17,CASSIKGGTGSYNEQFF
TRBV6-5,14,CASRVDRGSYEQYF
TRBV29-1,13,CSAEEGGRAEAFF
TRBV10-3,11,CAISGHWGYTF
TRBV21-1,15,CASSSGQGHGAEAFF
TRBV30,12,CAWSVGTAEQFF
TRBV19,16,CASSPRTGGMNYGYTF
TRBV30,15,CAWSRGGFRNQPQHF
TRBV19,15,CASSEGGTGNTEAFF
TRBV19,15,CASKQGRGLQETQYF
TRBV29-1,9,CSAGDEAFF
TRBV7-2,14,CASSPRGGGQPQHF
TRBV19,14,CASSTGFRGGELFF
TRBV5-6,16,CASSPRDRGLLTEAFF
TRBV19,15,CASSNFKLKNQPQHF
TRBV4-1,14,CASSQVSGQGVAFF
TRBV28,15,CASSLSGGGNQPQHF
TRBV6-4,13,CASSRDRTYEQYF
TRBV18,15,CASSPIVSGSNGYTF
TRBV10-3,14,CAIRTSGTAGELFF
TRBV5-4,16,CASSLRTGGARETQYF